Listed here are 27 T cell receptor beta chains from one sample, sequenced in a study of T cells in Graves' hyperthyroidism and ophthalmopathy. Researchers took RNA transcripts and amplified the TCR beta CDR3 regions from them. Using the HTBI primer set, a first-round RT-PCR was run on the TCR CDR3. MiXCR, applied by TCRdb to the multiplex PCR reads, yields one record per CDR3 protein. In the table there are about 420,000 distinct CDR3 sequences, 12% to 15% of which are singletons. The sample taken for sequencing was blood. The origin of the receptors is a woman between 18 and 29 years old with Graves' hyperthyroidism.

The V gene is TRBV5-1, the J gene TRBJ2-1; no firm D call. The CDR3 is 15 amino acids. Trimming pared 3 bases from V and 3 bases from J, leaving 13 bases between. Germline CDR1 and CDR2: SGHRS and YFSETQ. The chain's CDR3 is CASSYGLPGYNEQFF. The CDR3 nucleotides are TGCGCCAGCAGCTACGGCCTCCCGGGCTACAATGAGCAGTTCTTC.

This clonotype was detected a few times. Just one base apart from a much larger clone, this may be a read error. This sequence joins TRBV12-3 or TRBV12-4 and TRBJ1-2, with a tentative D call TRBD1 (6 bases). V lost 10 bases, J lost 6 bases, and 21 bases lay in between. The length of the CDR3 is 14 residues. The DNA for the CDR3 is TGTGCCAACAGCCCTATCCAGGGGTCCAATGGCTACACCTTC. Translated, it gives CANSPIQGSNGYTF.

V and J are TRBV28 and TRBJ1-5; no clear D gene. The CDR3 is made up of 13 amino acids. CDR1 MDHEN and CDR2 SYDVKM come from the germline V gene. V lost 7 bases and J lost 6, with 13 bases in between. The CDR3 region has the DNA TGTGCCAGCACCGGCGGTCGGTTTCAGCCCCAGCATTTT. It is translated as CASTGGRFQPQHF.

This clonotype was seen ten or more times. The J gene is TRBJ2-1, the V gene TRBV28; the D gene is possibly TRBD1 (6 bases). The CDR3 has 18 amino acids. Germline V gene lookup returns CDR1 MDHEN and CDR2 SYDVKM. V was shortened by 3 bases and J by 0 bases, with 18 bases between the two germline ends. CDR3 protein: CASSFQDSGRGSYNEQFF. The CDR3 DNA sequence: TGTGCCAGCAGTTTCCAGGACAGTGGGAGAGGCTCCTACAATGAGCAGTTCTTC.

Comment on this clonotype: This may stem from a read error, because a much larger clone lies one nucleotide away. This chain's CDR3 is CASSPLAEGYGQYF. CDR3 bases: TGTGCCAGCAGCCCACTAGCGGAGGGTTACGGGCAGTACTTC. The chain joins TRBV3-1 to TRBJ2-7, with 8 bases aligning to TRBD2. Per germline, CDR1 LGHDT and CDR2 YNNKEL (reference sequence). The CDR3 is made up of 14 amino acids.

Many counts were recorded for this clonotype. This rearrangement joins TRBV20-1 to TRBJ1-4; D perhaps matches TRBD1 (5 bases). The CDR3 consists of 15 residues. CDR1 and CDR2 from the germline V gene are DFQATT and SNEGSKA (reference sequence). The ends were cut back, 6 bases at V and 5 bases at J, with 19 bases in the middle. The chain's CDR3 is CSALGRRGANEKLFF. The CDR3 DNA reads TGCAGTGCCCTGGGGCGGCGAGGGGCCAATGAAAAACTGTTTTTT.

The chain joins TRBV7-2 to TRBJ1-1; possible D gene TRBD1, 5 bases. V was trimmed by 6 bases and J by 2 bases, leaving 16 bases between them. Germline loops: CDR1 SGHTA, CDR2 FQGNSA. This CDR3 spans 15 amino acids. CDR3 DNA sequence: TGTGCCAGCAGTTATAGGGGCCTTAAAAACACTGAAGCTTTCTTT. This gives the protein CASSYRGLKNTEAFF. Filled out from reference TRBV7-2 and TRBJ1-1, the complete variable domain reads GAGVSQSPSNKVTEKGKDVELRCDPISGHTALYWYRQSLGQGLEFLIYFQGNSAPDKSGLPSDRFSAERTGGSVSTLTIQRTQQEDSAVYLCASSYRGLKNTEAFFGQGTRLTVV.

This clonotype was seen many times. This chain uses TRBV2 with TRBJ2-7; D perhaps matches TRBD2 (5 bases). Trimming removed 0 bases from V and 3 bases from J, with 12 bases in between. The CDR3 is 15 residues long. Germline V CDR1 and CDR2: SNHLY, FYNNEI. CDR3 in DNA: TGTGCCAGCAGTGAAGCGTCTAGCTCCCTCTACGAGCAGTACTTC. It is translated as CASSEASSSLYEQYF.

V gene TRBV12-3 or TRBV12-4 combines with J gene TRBJ2-1; D possibly uses TRBD1 or TRBD2 (5 bases each). V lost 2 bases, J lost 8 bases, and 10 bases lay in between. The CDR3 consists of 13 residues. This CDR3 reads CASSLMGDYEQFF. The CDR3 DNA reads as TGTGCCAGCAGTTTAATGGGGGATTATGAGCAGTTCTTC.

This clonotype was detected ten times or more. V gene TRBV15 combines with J gene TRBJ1-1; tentative D call: TRBD1 (5 bases). The V end lost 1 base, the J end lost 1 base, and 10 bases lay between the germline ends. Germline CDR1 LNHNV, CDR2 YYDKDF (reference sequence). The CDR3 spans 15 residues. The CDR3 DNA sequence: TGTGCCACCAGCAGAGTCGCCAGGGCGAACACTGAAGCTTTCTTT. Protein sequence: CATSRVARANTEAFF. Filled out from reference TRBV15 and TRBJ1-1, the complete variable domain reads DAMVIQNPRYQVTQFGKPVTLSCSQTLNHNVMYWYQQKSSQAPKLLFHYYDKDFNNEADTPDNFQSRRPNTSFCFLDIRSPGLGDTAMYLCATSRVARANTEAFFGQGTRLTVV.

This clonotype was observed at least ten times. The chain is built from TRBV6-6 and TRBJ2-3; tentative D call: TRBD2 (5 bases). Per the germline V gene, CDR1 is MNHNY and CDR2 is SVGAGI (reference sequence). This CDR3 contains 15 residues. V gave up 0 bases and J gave up 5 bases, with 12 bases separating them. This CDR3 is CASSYSIGGGDTQYF. CDR3 DNA sequence: TGTGCCAGCAGTTACTCTATAGGCGGAGGAGATACGCAGTATTTT.

This clonotype was observed at least ten times. The chain recombines TRBV6-1 with TRBJ2-3, with 13 bases matching TRBD2. Germline V CDR1 and CDR2: MNHNS, SASEGT. Trimming cost V 5 bases and J 4 bases; bases outside gene matches: 9. The CDR3 has 17 amino acids. The CDR3 spells CASSPGTSGMAADTQYF. CDR3 nucleotides: TGTGCCAGCAGTCCCGGGACTAGCGGGATGGCGGCAGATACGCAGTATTTT.

Note on this clonotype: A read error is possible here, since a much larger clone lies one base away. The rearrangement uses TRBV5-1 and TRBJ1-6; possibly TRBD1 for D (5 bases). Per germline, CDR1 SGHRS and CDR2 YFSETQ. This CDR3 comprises 14 residues. The chain's CDR3 is CASSVGRYDSPPHF. The CDR3, as DNA: TGCGCCAGCAGCGTGGGACGGTATGATTCACCCCCCCACTTT. Full variable domain (rest looked up from reference TRBV5-1 and TRBJ1-6): KAGVTQTPRYLIKTRGQQVTLSCSPISGHRSVSWYQQTPGQGLQFLFEYFSETQRNKGNFPGRFSGRQFSNSRSEMNVSTLELGDSALYLCASSVGRYDSPPHFGNGTRLTVT.

This clonotype came up a few times. The chain carries TRBV20-1 and TRBJ1-2; TRBD1 might be the D (6 bases). With 3 bases removed from V and 0 bases from J, the gap between germline ends came to 14 bases. The CDR3 covers 15 residues. Germline-derived CDR1 and CDR2 are DFQATT and SNEGSKA (reference sequence). CDR3 sequence reads: CSARPGGEANYGYTF. Written as DNA, the CDR3 is TGCAGTGCTAGGCCCGGGGGCGAAGCTAACTATGGCTACACCTTC.

This clonotype was observed many times. The chain links TRBV7-9 to TRBJ2-7; TRBD2 aligns across 13 bases. The CDR3 consists of 17 residues. Germline CDR1 SEHNR, CDR2 FQNEAQ (reference sequence). The V and J ends lost 5 bases and 2 bases, in that order; junction bases with no gene match: 9. The CDR3 DNA reads TGTGCCAGCAGCGACACTGTCACTAGCGGGAGGGCCTACGAGCAGTACTTC. Translation: CASSDTVTSGRAYEQYF.

This clonotype was observed at least ten times. V is TRBV20-1 and J is TRBJ2-7; D unresolved. Trimming took off 1 base at V and 3 bases at J, with 10 bases between the two ends. The CDR3 has 13 amino acids. Germline CDR1 and CDR2: DFQATT and SNEGSKA (reference sequence). Written as DNA, the CDR3 is TGCAGTGCTAGAGGGCCGCAAGTCTACGAGCAGTACTTC. It translates to CSARGPQVYEQYF.

This clonotype was seen at least ten times. The CDR3 loop reads CASSDSDTDTQYF. The CDR3 bases are TGTGCCAGCAGTGACTCCGACACAGATACGCAGTATTTT. V usage is TRBV6-4 and J usage is TRBJ2-3; D remains ambiguous. The CDR3 runs to 13 residues. The germline CDR1 and CDR2 sequences are MRHNA and SNTAGT. With 0 bases removed from V and 2 bases from J, the gap between germline ends came to 3 bases.

This clonotype was recorded a few times. The rearrangement uses TRBV11-2 and TRBJ2-4; tentatively, D is TRBD2 (7 bases). The germline V gene encodes CDR1 SGHAT and CDR2 FQNNGV. The CDR3 loop spans 17 amino acids. V was pared by 0 bases and J by 1 base, with 13 bases between. The CDR3 spells CASSLERTRGAKNIQYF. CDR3 sequence (DNA): TGTGCCAGCAGCTTAGAGAGGACTAGGGGGGCCAAAAACATTCAGTACTTC.

The rearrangement links TRBV10-1 to TRBJ2-4; 7 bases map to TRBD1. CDR3 length equals 15 residues. Per germline, CDR1 WNHNN and CDR2 SYGVQD (reference sequence). V lost 4 bases and J lost 6; bases outside the gene matches: 9. DNA for the CDR3: TGCGCCAGCAGTGCTGACAGGGTCAGTGGAAACATTCAGTACTTC. This gives the protein CASSADRVSGNIQYF.

The V gene is TRBV5-1, the J gene TRBJ1-1; 7 positions agree with TRBD1. This CDR3 contains 16 residues. CDR1 is SGHRS, CDR2 YFSETQ, per germline. V shed 4 bases, J shed 4 bases, and the junction held 13 bases outside the gene matches. The CDR3 spells CASSGGTAGGGTEAFF. CDR3 bases: TGCGCCAGCAGCGGGGGGACAGCTGGAGGGGGCACTGAAGCTTTCTTT. Full variable domain (rest looked up from reference TRBV5-1 and TRBJ1-1): KAGVTQTPRYLIKTRGQQVTLSCSPISGHRSVSWYQQTPGQGLQFLFEYFSETQRNKGNFPGRFSGRQFSNSRSEMNVSTLELGDSALYLCASSGGTAGGGTEAFFGQGTRLTVV.

Many counts were recorded for this clonotype. The J gene is TRBJ1-1, the V gene TRBV3-1; D gene uncertain. Germline-derived CDR1 and CDR2 are LGHDT and YNNKEL (reference sequence). The CDR3 loop spans 18 amino acids. Deletions cut 1 base from V and 0 bases from J, with 18 bases between. Written as DNA, the CDR3 is TGTGCCAGCAGCCAAGTTCCAGGCCTGGGCAGCATGAACACTGAAGCTTTCTTT. Translating it yields CASSQVPGLGSMNTEAFF.

The sample holds many counts of this clonotype. This sequence joins TRBV12-3 or TRBV12-4 and TRBJ2-2, with no clear D. CDR3 size: 12 residues. The ends were cut back, 5 bases at V and 1 base at J, with 2 bases in the middle. The CDR3 bases are TGTGCCAGCAGTAAGAACACCGGGGAGCTGTTTTTT. Its translation is CASSKNTGELFF.

This clonotype was counted many times. The chain links TRBV11-2 to TRBJ2-7, with a weak D call TRBD2 (6 bases). Trimming took 7 bases from V and 4 from J, leaving 11 bases between them. The germline V gene encodes CDR1 SGHAT and CDR2 FQNNGV. CDR3 length: 12 amino acids. For the CDR3, the DNA is TGTGCCAGCACCCCGGGACTTTACGAGCAGTACTTC. Protein sequence: CASTPGLYEQYF.

The V gene is TRBV11-1, the J gene TRBJ2-7; 9 bases map to TRBD1. Trimming at V came to 3 bases and at J to 5 bases, leaving 2 bases not matched to a gene. The CDR3 length is 13 residues. Germline CDR1 and CDR2: SGHAT and FQDESV (reference sequence). CDR3 in amino acids: CASSFTGGHEQYF. The CDR3 bases are TGTGCCAGCAGCTTTACAGGGGGCCACGAGCAGTACTTC.

The rearrangement joins TRBV15 to TRBJ2-2, with D unclear. V lost 1 base, J lost 6 bases, and 6 bases lay in between. Germline CDR1 reads LNHNV; CDR2 reads YYDKDF (reference sequence). There are 13 residues in the CDR3. The CDR3 DNA follows: TGTGCCACCAGCAGAGCTGGGCCCGGGGAGCTGTTTTTT. This translates into CATSRAGPGELFF.

This clonotype came up many times. The gene calls are TRBV7-6 and TRBJ2-1, with 10 bases that match TRBD1. Germline trimming cut 10 bases from V and 8 bases from J; bases unmatched to any gene: 11. This CDR3 spans 14 amino acids. The germline gives CDR1 SGHVS, CDR2 FNYEAQ. The CDR3 nucleotides read TGTGCCACCTCTCGGACAGGGGGTGTGGATGAGCAGTTCTTC. It is translated as CATSRTGGVDEQFF.

The gene calls are TRBV10-3 and TRBJ2-4, with a possible D match to TRBD1 (6 bases). CDR1 is ENHRY and CDR2 is SYGVKD in the germline V gene. Trimming stripped 8 bases from V and 0 bases from J, with 17 bases between. The CDR3 spans 16 residues. In DNA, the CDR3 is TGTGCCATCGCGGTGGACAGCCTTATAGCCAAAAACATTCAGTACTTC. Residues: CAIAVDSLIAKNIQYF.